The TCR beta chain under discussion was sequenced for a study of cytomegalovirus exposure and HLA in healthy donors. Some clones are missing from TCRdb's copy, which holds only in-frame ones; the method was immunoSEQ multiplex PCR. The table lists 250,000 to 350,000 clones, approximately 86% of them singletons. The germline gives CDR1 MGHDK, CDR2 SYGVNS. V gave up 8 bases and J gave up 6 bases; unmatched junction bases: 8. CDR3 size: 13 residues. The sequence was collected from a young man in good health and CMV-seronegative. The sequenced sample consisted of PBMCs. The chain links TRBV25-1 to TRBJ2-7, with 9 bases identical to TRBD1. The CDR3 is CASQPGQGFEQYF. CDR3 nucleotides: TGTGCCAGCCAGCCGGGACAGGGCTTCGAGCAGTACTTC.